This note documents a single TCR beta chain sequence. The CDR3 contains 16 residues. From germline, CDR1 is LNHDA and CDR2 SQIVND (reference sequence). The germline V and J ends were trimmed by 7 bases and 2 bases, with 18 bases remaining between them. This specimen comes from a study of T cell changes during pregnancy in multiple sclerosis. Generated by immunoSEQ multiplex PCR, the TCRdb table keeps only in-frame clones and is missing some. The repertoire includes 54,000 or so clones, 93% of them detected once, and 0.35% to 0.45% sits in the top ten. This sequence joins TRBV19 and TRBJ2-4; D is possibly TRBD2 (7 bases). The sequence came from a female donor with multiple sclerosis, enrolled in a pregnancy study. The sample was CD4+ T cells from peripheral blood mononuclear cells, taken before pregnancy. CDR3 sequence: CASTPRGGASKNIQYF. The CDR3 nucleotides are TGTGCCAGTACCCCGAGGGGGGGCGCGTCCAAAAACATTCAGTACTTC.